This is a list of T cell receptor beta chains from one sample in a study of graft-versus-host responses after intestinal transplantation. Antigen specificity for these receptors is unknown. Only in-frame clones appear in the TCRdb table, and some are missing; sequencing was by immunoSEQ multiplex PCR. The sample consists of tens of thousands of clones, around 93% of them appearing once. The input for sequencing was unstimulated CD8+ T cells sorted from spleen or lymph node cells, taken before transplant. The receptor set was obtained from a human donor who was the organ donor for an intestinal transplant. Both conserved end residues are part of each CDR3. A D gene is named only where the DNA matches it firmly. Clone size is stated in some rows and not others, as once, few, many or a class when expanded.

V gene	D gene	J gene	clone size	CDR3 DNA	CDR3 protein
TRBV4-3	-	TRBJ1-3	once	TGCGCCAGCAGCGCCGGTGGAGGGGCAGGAAACACCATATATTTT	CASSAGGGAGNTIYF
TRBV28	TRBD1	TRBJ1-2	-	TGTGCCAGCAGACCGCCGGGACAGGGTAACTATGGCTACACCTTC	CASRPPGQGNYGYTF
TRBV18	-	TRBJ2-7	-	TGTGCCAGCTCACCACCGTGGGGCGAGGGAGGCGGCTACGAGCAGTACTTC	CASSPPWGEGGGYEQYF
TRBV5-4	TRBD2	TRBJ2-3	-	TGTGCCAGCAACCCCGGGACTAGCGGGAGGGCCGGTGCAGATACGCAGTATTTT	CASNPGTSGRAGADTQYF
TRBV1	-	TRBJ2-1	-	TGCGCCAGCAGCCCCCTCGGGAGTCGCGGCGTTTCCTACAATGAGCAGTTCTTC	CASSPLGSRGVSYNEQFF
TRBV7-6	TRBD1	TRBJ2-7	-	TGTGCCAGCAGCATGGGACAGGGGACAGTCGAGCAGTACTTC	CASSMGQGTVEQYF
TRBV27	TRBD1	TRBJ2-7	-	TGTGCCAGCAGTTGGGGACAGGGTGTCTCCTACGAGCAGTACTTC	CASSWGQGVSYEQYF
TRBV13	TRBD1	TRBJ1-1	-	TGTGCCAGCAGCGGACAGGAGAACACTGAAGCTTTCTTT	CASSGQENTEAFF
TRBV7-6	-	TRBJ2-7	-	TGTGCCAGCAGCTTAGGCCCGGGCTACGAGCAGTACTTC	CASSLGPGYEQYF
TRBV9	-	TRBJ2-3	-	TGTGCCAGCTCCCTAATCGGGGGAGAGTGGGATACGCAGTATTTT	CASSLIGGEWDTQYF
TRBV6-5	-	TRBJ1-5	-	TGTGCCAGCAGTCTGGTAGGGGACATAAATCAGCCCCAGCATTTT	CASSLVGDINQPQHF
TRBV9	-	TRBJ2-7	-	TGTGCCAGCAGCGTAGGGGGGAGGGGGAGCTACGAGCAGTACTTC	CASSVGGRGSYEQYF
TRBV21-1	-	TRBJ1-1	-	TGTGCCAGCAGCAAAGGCGACGGGCAGGGTGCCGCTGAAGCTTTCTTT	CASSKGDGQGAAEAFF
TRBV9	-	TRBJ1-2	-	TGTGCCAGCAGCGTAGGGGCAGGCTATGGCTACACCTTC	CASSVGAGYGYTF
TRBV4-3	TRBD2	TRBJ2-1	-	TGCGCCAGCAGCCCGGGACTAGTGACCGACGGTGAGCAGTTCTTC	CASSPGLVTDGEQFF
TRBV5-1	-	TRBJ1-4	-	TGCGCCAGCAGAACCCAGGGCGTTAATGAAAAACTGTTTTTT	CASRTQGVNEKLFF
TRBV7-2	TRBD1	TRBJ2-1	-	TGTGCCAGCAGCTTACACAGGGGGCTCTGGGATGAGCAGTTCTTC	CASSLHRGLWDEQFF
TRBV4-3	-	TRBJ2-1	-	TGCGCCAGCAGCCAAGGGGGGGCCTACAATGAGCAGTTCTTC	CASSQGGAYNEQFF
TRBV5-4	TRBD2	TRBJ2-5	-	TGTGCCACTTACCCCGGACTAGCGGGAGCAGAGACCCAGTACTTC	CATYPGLAGAETQYF
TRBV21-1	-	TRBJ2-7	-	TGTGCCAGCAGCCCACCCGCGAGCGAGGGCTACGAGCAGTACTTC	CASSPPASEGYEQYF
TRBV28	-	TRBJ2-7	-	TGTGCCAGCAGCTTCACCGAGGGTTACGAGCAGTACTTC	CASSFTEGYEQYF
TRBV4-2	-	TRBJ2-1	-	TGTGCCAGCAGCCAGGCTAGTGGCGACAATGAGCAGTTCTTC	CASSQASGDNEQFF
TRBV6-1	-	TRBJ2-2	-	TGTGCCAGCAGTGAATGGAACGGGGCGAACACCGGGGAGCTGTTTTTT	CASSEWNGANTGELFF
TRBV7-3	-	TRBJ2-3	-	TGTGCCAGCAGCTTAACTTCAGCAGATACGCAGTATTTT	CASSLTSADTQYF
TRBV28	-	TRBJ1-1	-	TGTGCCAGCAGTTTATGGCGGGCGGCTGAAGCTTTCTTT	CASSLWRAAEAFF
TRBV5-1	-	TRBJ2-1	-	TGCGCCAGCAGCTTGCGAGGAAGCTCCTTAAGGAATGAGCAGTTCTTC	CASSLRGSSLRNEQFF
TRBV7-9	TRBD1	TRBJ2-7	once	TGTGCCAGCAGCCATCCGGGACAGGGGGTCTACGAGCAGTACTTC	CASSHPGQGVYEQYF
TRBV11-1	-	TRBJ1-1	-	TGTGCCAGCAGCTTAGACAGCCCGAACACTGAAGCTTTCTTT	CASSLDSPNTEAFF
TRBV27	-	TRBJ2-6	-	TGTGCCAGCCGGGACTCTGGGGCCAACGTCCTGACTTTC	CASRDSGANVLTF
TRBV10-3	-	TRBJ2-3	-	TGTGCCATCAGCCAACCGAGCGCTAGCACAGATACGCAGTATTTT	CAISQPSASTDTQYF
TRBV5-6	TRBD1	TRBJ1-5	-	TGTGCCAGCAGCTCCCAGGGGGCAAAGCAGCCCCAGCATTTT	CASSSQGAKQPQHF
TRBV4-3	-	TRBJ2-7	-	TGCGCCAGCAGCCAGAACTCAGGGTTGGGCGGAAAGTACTTC	CASSQNSGLGGKYF
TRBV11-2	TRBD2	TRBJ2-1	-	TGTGCCAGCAGCTTAGATGAAAGGACTAGAAACAATGAGCAGTTCTTC	CASSLDERTRNNEQFF
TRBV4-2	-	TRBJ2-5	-	TGTGCCAGCAGCCACCCGTCGGGGAGCGGAGGAGGGACCCAGTACTTC	CASSHPSGSGGGTQYF
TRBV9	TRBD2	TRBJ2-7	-	TGTGCCAGCAGCGCTACTAGCGCGAAAGACTACGAGCAGTACTTC	CASSATSAKDYEQYF
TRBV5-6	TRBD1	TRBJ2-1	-	TGTGCCAGCAGCTCGGGACAGGGGGTGAATGAGCAGTTCTTC	CASSSGQGVNEQFF
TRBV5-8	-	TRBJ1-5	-	TGTGCCAGCAGCTCCGGGACATCAGGCCATCAGCCCCAGCATTTT	CASSSGTSGHQPQHF
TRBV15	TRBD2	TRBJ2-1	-	TGTGCCACCAGCCCCGAGGGACGGGGGGACTTAGGGCATTACAATGAGCAGTTCTTC	CATSPEGRGDLGHYNEQFF
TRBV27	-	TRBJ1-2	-	TGTGCCAGCAGTTTAGGTGCAGGGTACTATGGCTACACCTTC	CASSLGAGYYGYTF
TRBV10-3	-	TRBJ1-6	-	TGTGCCATCAGTGAGGTGGACAGTTGGGTTTTTAGGATGCGTTCACCCCTCCACTTT	CAISEVDSWVFRMRSPLHF
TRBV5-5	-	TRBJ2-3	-	TGTGCCAGCAGCTTGGGGCGGACAGATACGCAGTATTTT	CASSLGRTDTQYF
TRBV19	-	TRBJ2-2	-	TGTGCCAGTAGTATTGCCGGTCTAAGCACCGGGGAGCTGTTTTTT	CASSIAGLSTGELFF
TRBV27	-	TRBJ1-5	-	TGTGCCAGCAGGGACTCACCTAGTGGGGAGAATCAGCCCCAGCATTTT	CASRDSPSGENQPQHF
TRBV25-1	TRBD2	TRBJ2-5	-	TGTGCCAGCAGTGAATGGGGCGGGAGAGGGAGGGAGACCCAGTACTTC	CASSEWGGRGRETQYF
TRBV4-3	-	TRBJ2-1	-	TGCGCCAGCAGCCAAGATGGGACATCCCATTCCATGGGGCAGTTCTTC	CASSQDGTSHSMGQFF
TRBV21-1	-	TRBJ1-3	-	TGTGCCAGCAGCGCCCAGGGGCCTTGCCTTATGCTCTCTGGAAACACCATATATTTT	CASSAQGPCLMLSGNTIYF
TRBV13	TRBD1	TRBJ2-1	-	TGTGCCAGCAGCTTATCAGGGGGTTCTCACAATGAGCAGTTCTTC	CASSLSGGSHNEQFF
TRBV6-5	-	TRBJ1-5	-	TGTGCCAGCAGTTCCGAGGGGGGGTATAGCAATCAGCCCCAGCATTTT	CASSSEGGYSNQPQHF
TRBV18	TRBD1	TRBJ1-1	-	TGTGCCAGCTCACCACCCTCAGGGGGGAACACTGAAGCTTTCTTT	CASSPPSGGNTEAFF
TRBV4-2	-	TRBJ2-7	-	TGTGCCAGCAGCCAAGAGCCTGTTGCGCCCGGCTCCTACGAGCAGTACTTC	CASSQEPVAPGSYEQYF
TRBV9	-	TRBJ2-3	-	TGTGCCAGCAGCGTCGGGCAGGGCAATACGCAGTATTTT	CASSVGQGNTQYF
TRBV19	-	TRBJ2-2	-	TGTGCCAGTCTCGATATACTACACGCCGGGAACACCGGGGAGCTGTTTTTT	CASLDILHAGNTGELFF
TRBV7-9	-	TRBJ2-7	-	TGTGCCAGCAGCGTCGACTGGAGCTCCTACGAGCAGTACTTC	CASSVDWSSYEQYF
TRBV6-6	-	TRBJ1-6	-	TGTGCCTCGCGGGGGAATAATTCACCCCTCCACTTT	CASRGNNSPLHF